This T cell receptor (beta chain) was profiled in a study of shared clonotypes between healthy human individuals. The CDR3 is made up of 14 amino acids. From germline, CDR1 is SGHRS and CDR2 YFSETQ. Findings and caveats of the study: Few donors limited the genetic and exposure-history diversity represented.

For each subset, genomic DNA was distributed in equal portions over several immunoSEQ plates. TCRdb keeps only in-frame clones here, not all; method: immunoSEQ multiplex PCR. The sample records about 460,000 clones, around 77% being singletons. Notes on this clone: Its antigen is unidentified.

Donors, without exception, were Caucasian adults residing in Nashville, Tennessee. The receptor was derived from a woman between 35 and 50 years old in good health. Some clones in this sample may be carry-over from other donors' samples. The V call is TRBV5-1, the J call TRBJ2-5; D might be TRBD2 (6 bases). The J call may be wrong; the DNA end is better matched by TRBJ2-7. The sequencing input was PBMCs. CDR3 protein: CASSLEAGTYEQYF. The CDR3 nucleotides read TGCGCCAGCAGCTTGGAGGCGGGAACCTACGAGCAGTACTTC.